The 14 T cell receptor beta chains in this list originate from one sample, sequenced in a study of cytomegalovirus exposure and HLA in healthy donors. A multiplex PCR was run with 60 Vbeta primers and 13 Jbeta primers. TCRdb's copy holds only in-frame clones and misses some; the assay was immunoSEQ multiplex PCR. The table lists just over 150,000 clones, over 80% of them singletons, with around 6.5% in the top ten. Sequenced sample: PBMCs. The receptor set was obtained from a male donor in good health and CMV-seropositive.

V usage is TRBV30 and J usage is TRBJ1-5, with 9 bases fitting TRBD1. The CDR3 runs to 13 residues. Germline V gene data show CDR1 as GTSNPN and CDR2 as SVGIG (reference sequence). Trimming cost V 5 bases and J 6 bases; bases outside gene matches: 5. CDR3 region: CAWGQGRGQPQHF. The CDR3 DNA reads TGTGCCTGGGGACAGGGGCGAGGTCAGCCCCAGCATTTT.

This clone turned up a few times. The J gene is TRBJ2-7, the V gene TRBV7-9; D gene ambiguous. V lost 3 bases, J lost 5 bases, and 5 bases lay in between. Germline V gene sequence: CDR1 SEHNR, CDR2 FQNEAQ (reference sequence). The CDR3 totals 11 residues. The CDR3 DNA is TGTGCCAGCAGCTTTAGAGACGAGCAGTACTTC. This translates into CASSFRDEQYF. Based on the CDR3 plus reference TRBV7-9 and TRBJ2-7, the full variable domain is DTGVSQNPRHKITKRGQNVTFRCDPISEHNRLYWYRQTLGQGPEFLTYFQNEAQLEKSRLLSDRFSAERPKGSFSTLEIQRTEQGDSAMYLCASSFRDEQYFGPGTRLTVT.

The rearrangement uses TRBV19 and TRBJ1-5; a weak D match, TRBD1 (5 bases). The V gene's germline CDR1 is LNHDA and CDR2 SQIVND (reference sequence). CDR3 length: 16 amino acids. Trimming took off 9 bases at V and 3 bases at J, with 21 bases between the two ends. In DNA, the CDR3 is TGTGCCAGCTCGAGCGGGAGGGACGGCTACAATCAGCCCCAGCATTTT. Translating gives CASSSGRDGYNQPQHF.

V usage is TRBV4-1 and J usage is TRBJ2-5, with D uncertain. With 4 bases removed from V and 7 bases from J, the gap between germline ends came to 10 bases. The germline V gene encodes CDR1 MGHRA and CDR2 YSYEKL. This CDR3 region has 12 residues. CDR3 loop: CASSRAGGTQYF. In DNA form, the CDR3 reads TGCGCCAGCAGCCGGGCCGGTGGGACCCAGTACTTC.

V and J are TRBV6-5 and TRBJ2-3, with 9 bases aligning to TRBD2. The CDR3 is 15 residues long. V gave up 4 bases and J gave up 14 bases; unmatched junction bases: 16. Germline loops: CDR1 MNHEY, CDR2 SVGAGI. Here the CDR3 reads CASSWGTRGRANLYF. The CDR3 DNA reads as TGTGCCAGCAGTTGGGGGACTCGCGGGAGGGCCAATTTGTATTTT.

J is TRBJ2-6 and V is TRBV29-1; D possibly corresponds to TRBD1 (5 bases). This CDR3 contains 16 residues. The germline V and J ends were trimmed by 4 bases and 0 bases, with 13 bases remaining between them. In germline, CDR1 is SQVTM, CDR2 ANQGSEA. The chain's CDR3 is CSVVGELSSGANVLTF. The CDR3 coding sequence is TGCAGCGTTGTAGGGGAATTATCCTCTGGGGCCAACGTCCTGACTTTC.

The V call is TRBV5-1, the J call TRBJ2-3, with 7 bases aligning to TRBD2. This CDR3 comprises 16 residues. Germline CDR1 is SGHRS and CDR2 is YFSETQ. Trimming took 0 bases from V and 3 from J; bases not matched to a gene: 7. This chain's CDR3 is CASSLGGRARTDTQYF. CDR3 nucleotides: TGCGCCAGCAGCTTGGGAGGGAGGGCCCGAACAGATACGCAGTATTTT.

V usage is TRBV29-1 and J usage is TRBJ1-4; TRBD1 aligns across 8 bases. The CDR3 contains 11 residues. J lost 8 bases, V lost 6 bases, and 2 bases had no gene match. Germline assignment: CDR1 SQVTM and CDR2 ANQGSEA. The DNA of the CDR3 is TGCAGCGTCGACAGGGGCGAAAAACTGTTTTTT. It is translated as CSVDRGEKLFF. Complete variable domain (other parts from reference TRBV29-1 and TRBJ1-4): SAVISQKPSRDICQRGTSLTIQCQVDSQVTMMFWYRQQPGQSLTLIATANQGSEATYESGFVIDKFPISRPNLTFSTLTVSNMSPEDSSIYLCSVDRGEKLFFGSGTQLSVL.

The chain links TRBV11-2 to TRBJ1-1, with D possibly matching TRBD1 (5 bases). Germline lookup yields CDR1 SGHAT and CDR2 FQNNGV. CDR3 length equals 14 residues. The ends were cut back, 7 bases at V and 5 bases at J, with 17 bases in the middle. CDR3 DNA sequence: TGTGCCAGCACAACGGGGGGGGTCGGTACTGAAGCTTTCTTT. This codes for CASTTGGVGTEAFF.

The gene calls are TRBV9 and TRBJ2-7, with TRBD2 matching 10 bases. CDR1 is SGDLS, CDR2 YYNGEE, per germline. The CDR3 totals 14 residues. Trimming at V came to 4 bases and at J to 5 bases, leaving 6 bases not matched to a gene. The CDR3 DNA sequence: TGTGCCAGCAGCCCTAGTGGGACTAGCGACGAGCAGTACTTC. Translation gives CASSPSGTSDEQYF.

The V and J genes are TRBV5-8 and TRBJ1-3; the D gene is possibly TRBD1 (5 bases). The CDR3 covers 16 residues. Germline-derived CDR1 and CDR2 are SGHTS and YDEGEE. V shed 1 base and J shed 0 bases, with 11 bases lying between them. The CDR3 protein is CASSLRGGISGNTIYF. CDR3 coding DNA: TGTGCCAGCAGCTTGCGGGGGGGAATCTCTGGAAACACCATATATTTT.

J is TRBJ2-7 and V is TRBV10-3; a weak D match, TRBD1 (6 bases). The CDR3 has 14 residues. The germline gives CDR1 ENHRY, CDR2 SYGVKD. Between the trimmed V and J ends, which lost 10 bases and 4 bases, there was a span of 20 bases. DNA of the CDR3: TGTGCCACCAAAGAGACCGGGACACTTTACGAGCAGTACTTC. Translated, it gives CATKETGTLYEQYF.

This chain joins TRBV7-9 and TRBJ1-5; 8 nucleotides line up with TRBD1. The CDR3 runs 16 residues. V was pared by 5 bases and J by 6 bases, with 12 bases of the junction left unmatched. Germline values: CDR1 SEHNR, CDR2 FQNEAQ (reference sequence). Here the CDR3 reads CASSPPDRGSTQPQHF. In DNA, the CDR3 is TGTGCCAGCAGCCCCCCAGACAGGGGATCCACTCAGCCCCAGCATTTT.

This rearrangement joins TRBV13 to TRBJ2-5; D possibly corresponds to TRBD2 (5 bases). Matching the DNA end better, TRBJ2-7 makes the J call doubtful. CDR3 length: 13 residues. CDR1 and CDR2 (germline): PRHDT, FYEKMQ (reference sequence). CDR3 protein: CASSRADSYEQYF. CDR3 coding DNA: TGTGCCAGCAGTCGAGCGGATTCCTACGAGCAGTACTTC.